The sequence of this T cell receptor beta chain was determined in a study of T-cell reconstitution after alpha-beta-depleted transplantation in children. General study findings and limits: Reports say that about two months after transplant, the alpha-beta T cells came out of several hundred graft clones that had expanded. Newly generated T cells supplied most T-cell counts and diversity one year post-transplant. Surviving recipient T cells and thymic progenitors accounted for the high day-60 TCRbeta diversity observed in some patients.

CDR3 size: 15 residues. V lost 8 bases, J lost 4 bases, and 17 bases lay in between. This clonotype occurred a few times. Its antigen remains unidentified. Researchers prepared the TCRbeta library using unique molecular identifiers, the study reports. TCRdb fed the PCR reads into MiXCR, producing one record per CDR3 protein. The sample consists of a few hundred thousand distinct CDR3 sequences, roughly 30% of them appearing once. The chain joins TRBV12-3 or TRBV12-4 to TRBJ2-2; TRBD2 might be the D (5 bases). This specimen was PBMCs, taken before TCRalphabeta/CD19-depleted stem cell transplant. The sequence came from a boy younger than two with Wiskott-Aldrich syndrome, due to receive a stem cell transplant. The CDR3, as DNA: TGTGCCAGCGCCAACCCTCTAGCCGTCACCGGGGAGCTGTTTTTT. This gives the protein CASANPLAVTGELFF.